This T cell receptor (beta chain) was captured by sequencing in a study of response to subunit inactivated influenza vaccine (dated by TCRdb to about 2018). Study-level background: Deep quantitative T cell receptor repertoire profiling was used in the study to track responses to a trivalent subunit inactivated influenza vaccine. Study-wide conclusions, independent of this receptor: The authors suggested that each seasonal influenza vaccination may recruit only a limited number of new T cells.

This clonotype has a count of ten or more. No cognate antigen has been identified for it. The sample holds no much larger clone one base away, and base qualities are not on file. Preparation of the library involved RT-PCR. Sequenced using an Illumina HiSeq 2500. In-frame beta chains were kept once TCRdb had trimmed the public reads at Q25 with fastp and called clones with MiXCR. Rows matching on CDR3 protein sequence are summarized as one entry with the most common DNA and genes. The sample records approximately 160,000 distinct CDR3 sequences, about 10% of which are singletons. The top ten clones comprise roughly 40% of the sample. The material was CD8+ T cells sorted from PBMCs, obtained less than 30 months after vaccination. This clonotype originated in a man aged 45-69 years who received an inactivated influenza vaccine. Donor details come from another sample of the same person, matched by shared clones.

In nucleotide form, the sequence is TGTGCCAGCAGCTTAAGCGGGGGCCATAACACCGGGGAGCTGTTTTTT. Its protein is CASSLSGGHNTGELFF. The rearrangement combines TRBV7-8 with TRBJ2-2, with 8 central nucleotides matching TRBD2. The CDR3 measures 16 amino acids from cysteine to phenylalanine. Only the CDR3 DNA stays, 48 bases, in frame from base 1. From V the trimming removes 2 bases and from J it removes 2 bases, while the gene matches leave 4 bases of the junction unaccounted for. The germline V gene sets CDR1 to SGHVS and CDR2 to FQNEAQ.